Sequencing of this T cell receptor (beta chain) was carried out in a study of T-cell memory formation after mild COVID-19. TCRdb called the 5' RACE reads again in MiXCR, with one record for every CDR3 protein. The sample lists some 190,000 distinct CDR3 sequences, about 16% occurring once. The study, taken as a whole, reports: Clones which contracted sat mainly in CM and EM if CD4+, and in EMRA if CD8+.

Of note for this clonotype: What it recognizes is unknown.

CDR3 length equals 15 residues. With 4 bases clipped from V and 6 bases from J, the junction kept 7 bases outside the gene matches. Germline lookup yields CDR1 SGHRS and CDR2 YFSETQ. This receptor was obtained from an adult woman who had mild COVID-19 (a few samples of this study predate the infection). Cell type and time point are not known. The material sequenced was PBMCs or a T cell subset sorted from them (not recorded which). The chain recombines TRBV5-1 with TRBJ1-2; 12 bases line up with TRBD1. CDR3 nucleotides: TGCGCCAGCAGCCCGGGACAGGGGGCGATCCATGGCTACACCTTC. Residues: CASSPGQGAIHGYTF.